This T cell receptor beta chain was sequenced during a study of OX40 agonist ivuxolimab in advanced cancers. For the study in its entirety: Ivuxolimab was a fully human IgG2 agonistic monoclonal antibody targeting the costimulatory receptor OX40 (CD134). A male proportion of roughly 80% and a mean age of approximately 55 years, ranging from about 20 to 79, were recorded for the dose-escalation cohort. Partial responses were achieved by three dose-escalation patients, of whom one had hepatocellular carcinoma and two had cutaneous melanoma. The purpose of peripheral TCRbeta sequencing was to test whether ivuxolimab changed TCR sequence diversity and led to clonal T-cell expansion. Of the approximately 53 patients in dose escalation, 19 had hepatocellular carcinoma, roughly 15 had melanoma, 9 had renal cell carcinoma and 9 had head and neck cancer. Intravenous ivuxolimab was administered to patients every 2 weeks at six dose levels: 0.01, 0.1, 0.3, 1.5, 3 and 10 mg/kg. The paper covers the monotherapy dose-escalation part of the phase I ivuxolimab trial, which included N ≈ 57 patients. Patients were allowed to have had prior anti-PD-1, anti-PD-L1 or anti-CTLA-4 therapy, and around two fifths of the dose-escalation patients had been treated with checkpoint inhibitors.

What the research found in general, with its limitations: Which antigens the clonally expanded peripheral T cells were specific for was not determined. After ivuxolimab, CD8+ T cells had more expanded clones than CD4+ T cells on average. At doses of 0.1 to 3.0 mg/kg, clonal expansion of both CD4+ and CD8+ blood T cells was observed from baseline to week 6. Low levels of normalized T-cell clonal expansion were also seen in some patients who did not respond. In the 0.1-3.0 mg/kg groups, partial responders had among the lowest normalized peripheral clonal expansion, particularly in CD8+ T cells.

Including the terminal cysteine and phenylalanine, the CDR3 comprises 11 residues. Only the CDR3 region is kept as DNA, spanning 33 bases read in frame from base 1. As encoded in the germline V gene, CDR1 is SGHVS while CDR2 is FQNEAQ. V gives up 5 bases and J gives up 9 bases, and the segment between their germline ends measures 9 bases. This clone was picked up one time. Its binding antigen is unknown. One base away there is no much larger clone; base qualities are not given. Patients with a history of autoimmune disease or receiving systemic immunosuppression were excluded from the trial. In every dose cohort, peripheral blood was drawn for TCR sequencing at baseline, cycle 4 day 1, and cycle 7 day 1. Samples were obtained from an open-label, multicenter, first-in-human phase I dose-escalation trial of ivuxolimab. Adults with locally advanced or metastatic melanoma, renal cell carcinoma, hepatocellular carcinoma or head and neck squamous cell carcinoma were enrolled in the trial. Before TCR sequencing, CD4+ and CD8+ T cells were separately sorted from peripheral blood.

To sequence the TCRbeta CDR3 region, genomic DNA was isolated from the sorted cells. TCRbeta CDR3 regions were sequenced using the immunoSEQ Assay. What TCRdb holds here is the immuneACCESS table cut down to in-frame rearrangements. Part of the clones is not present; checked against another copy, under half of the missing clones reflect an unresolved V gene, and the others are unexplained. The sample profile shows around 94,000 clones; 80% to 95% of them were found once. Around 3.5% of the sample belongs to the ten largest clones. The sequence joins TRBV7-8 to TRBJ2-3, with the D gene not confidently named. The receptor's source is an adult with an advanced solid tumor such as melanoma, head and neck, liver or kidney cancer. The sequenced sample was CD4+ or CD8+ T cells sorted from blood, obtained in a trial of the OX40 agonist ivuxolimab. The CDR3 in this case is CASSALGTQYF. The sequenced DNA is TGTGCCAGCAGCGCGTTAGGAACGCAGTATTTT.